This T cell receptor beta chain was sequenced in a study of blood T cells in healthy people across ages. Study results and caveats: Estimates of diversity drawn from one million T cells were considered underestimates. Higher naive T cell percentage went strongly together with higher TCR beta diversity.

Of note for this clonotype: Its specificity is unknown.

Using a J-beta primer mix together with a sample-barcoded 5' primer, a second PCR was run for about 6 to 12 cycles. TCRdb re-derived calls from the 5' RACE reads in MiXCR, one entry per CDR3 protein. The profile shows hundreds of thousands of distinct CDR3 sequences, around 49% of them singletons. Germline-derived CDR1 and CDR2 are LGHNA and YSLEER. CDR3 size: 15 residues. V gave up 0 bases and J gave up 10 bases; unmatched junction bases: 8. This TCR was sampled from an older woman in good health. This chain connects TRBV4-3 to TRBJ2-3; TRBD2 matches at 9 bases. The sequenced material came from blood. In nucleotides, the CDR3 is TGCGCCAGCAGCCAAGATTTAGCGGGAGAATCCGCGCAGTATTTT. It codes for CASSQDLAGESAQYF.